The clone carrying this T cell receptor (beta chain) was picked up a small number of times. Its antigen is as yet unknown. The entry originates in a study of response to subunit inactivated influenza vaccine. Study-wide results and limits: The authors suggested that few new T cells are recruited per seasonal influenza vaccination.

V trimming: 1 base; J trimming: 6 bases; junction bases outside the gene matches: 6. CDR3 length: 15 amino acids. Per germline, CDR1 SGHTA and CDR2 FQGNSA. TCRdb independently ran MiXCR on the RT-PCR reads; one entry per CDR3 protein. The table lists roughly 700,000 distinct CDR3 sequences, approximately 14% of them singletons. The chain has TRBV7-2 and TRBJ2-1, with 7 bases lining up with TRBD1. The sample was PBMCs from blood, taken 12 days after vaccination. The TCR sequence derives from a man aged 50 to 60 who received an inactivated influenza vaccine. This CDR3 is CASSLVGGDANEQFF. The CDR3, as DNA: TGTGCCAGCAGCTTAGTAGGGGGCGACGCCAATGAGCAGTTCTTC.